A selection of T cell receptor beta chains follows, all from one sample in a study of T cells in Graves' hyperthyroidism and ophthalmopathy. TCRdb reprocessed the multiplex PCR reads with MiXCR, giving one entry per CDR3 protein. Here the sample spans about 400,000 distinct CDR3 sequences, 12% to 15% being singletons. The sample taken for sequencing was blood. Receptors were obtained from a woman aged 18-29 years with Graves' hyperthyroidism. Both conserved end residues are part of each CDR3. D genes are given only for firm matches. Some rows have no size entry. The others give once, few or many, or a class for an expanded clone.

v_call: TRBV6-5; j_call: TRBJ2-1; clone_size: many; d_call: TRBD1; cdr3_length: 12; cdr3_aa: CASTETGDEQFF; cdr3_nt: TGTGCCAGCACCGAGACAGGGGATGAGCAGTTCTTC
v_call: TRBV7-8; j_call: TRBJ1-1; clone_size: .; d_call: .; cdr3_length: 16; cdr3_aa: CASSDHRQAMNTEAFF; cdr3_nt: TGTGCCAGCAGCGATCATAGACAGGCGATGAACACTGAAGCTTTCTTT
v_call: TRBV30; j_call: TRBJ2-2; clone_size: few; d_call: TRBD2; cdr3_length: 15; cdr3_aa: CAWSGLAGDTGELFF; cdr3_nt: TGTGCCTGGAGTGGGCTAGCGGGAGACACCGGGGAGCTGTTTTTT
v_call: TRBV12-3/TRBV12-4; j_call: TRBJ2-7; clone_size: many; d_call: TRBD1; cdr3_length: 13; cdr3_aa: CASRRQGVYEQYF; cdr3_nt: TGTGCCAGCAGACGACAGGGTGTCTACGAGCAGTACTTC
v_call: TRBV6-5; j_call: TRBJ2-7; clone_size: few; d_call: .; cdr3_length: 13; cdr3_aa: CASSYGDFYEQYF; cdr3_nt: TGTGCCAGCAGTTACGGGGATTTCTACGAGCAGTACTTC
v_call: TRBV7-2; j_call: TRBJ1-5; clone_size: many; d_call: TRBD1; cdr3_length: 15; cdr3_aa: CASSTGGDGNQPQHF; cdr3_nt: TGTGCCAGCAGCACAGGGGGCGATGGCAATCAGCCCCAGCATTTT
v_call: TRBV18; j_call: TRBJ2-1; clone_size: few; d_call: .; cdr3_length: 17; cdr3_aa: CASSPPMRSSSYNEQFF; cdr3_nt: TGTGCCAGCTCACCACCAATGAGGAGTTCCTCCTACAATGAGCAGTTCTTC
v_call: TRBV7-2; j_call: TRBJ2-7; clone_size: many; d_call: .; cdr3_length: 14; cdr3_aa: CASSIGQNSYEQYF; cdr3_nt: TGTGCCAGCAGCATCGGACAGAATTCCTACGAGCAGTACTTC
v_call: TRBV30; j_call: TRBJ1-2; clone_size: many; d_call: .; cdr3_length: 13; cdr3_aa: CAEGLGSGYGYTF; cdr3_nt: TGTGCAGAGGGGTTGGGTTCTGGCTATGGCTACACCTTC
v_call: TRBV15; j_call: TRBJ2-7; clone_size: few; d_call: .; cdr3_length: 14; cdr3_aa: CATSRGAASYEQYF; cdr3_nt: TGTGCCACCAGCAGAGGGGCGGCCTCCTACGAGCAGTACTTC
v_call: TRBV12-3/TRBV12-4; j_call: TRBJ1-1; clone_size: many; d_call: .; cdr3_length: 13; cdr3_aa: CASSLLRGTEAFF; cdr3_nt: TGTGCCAGCAGTTTACTTAGGGGCACTGAAGCTTTCTTT
v_call: TRBV9; j_call: TRBJ1-1; clone_size: .; d_call: .; cdr3_length: 14; cdr3_aa: CASSVAVENTEAFF; cdr3_nt: TGTGCCAGCAGCGTAGCGGTGGAAAACACTGAAGCTTTCTTT
v_call: TRBV6-2/TRBV6-3; j_call: TRBJ2-3; clone_size: many; d_call: TRBD2; cdr3_length: 15; cdr3_aa: CASRIDGRAIPTQYF; cdr3_nt: TGTGCCAGCAGGATCGACGGGAGGGCCATCCCCACGCAGTATTTT
v_call: TRBV6-1; j_call: TRBJ2-3; clone_size: many; d_call: .; cdr3_length: 14; cdr3_aa: CASSEPGSTDTQYF; cdr3_nt: TGTGCCAGCAGTGAGCCAGGGAGCACAGATACGCAGTATTTT